Below are 3 T cell receptor beta chains sequenced from a single sample in a study of blood T cell repertoires in COVID-19. Sequencing used immunoSEQ multiplex PCR; TCRdb keeps in-frame clones, though not all of them. Of roughly 400,000 clones listed, around 90% are singletons. Specimen: PBMCs or T cells enriched from blood (not recorded which). These receptors originate from a middle-aged woman with acute COVID-19.

This chain uses TRBV4-1 with TRBJ2-7; no reliable D call. V was clipped by 0 bases and J by 3 bases, with 9 bases between them. The V gene's germline CDR1 is MGHRA and CDR2 YSYEKL. This CDR3 contains 14 residues. The CDR3 DNA follows: TGCGCCAGCAGCCAAGATCTAAGTGGCTACGAGCAGTACTTC. It encodes CASSQDLSGYEQYF.

The chain is built from TRBV6-5 and TRBJ2-7, with 9 bases identical to TRBD2. The germline V gene has CDR1 MNHEY and CDR2 SVGAGI. The CDR3 has 14 residues. V dropped 6 bases and J dropped 5; count of bases not matched to a gene: 8. As DNA, the CDR3 is TGTGCCAGCAGACCCGGCGGGGGGGGTAACGAGCAGTACTTC. This gives the protein CASRPGGGGNEQYF.

In its sample, this clone was seen once. This chain links TRBV14 with TRBJ2-7, with D possibly being TRBD1 (6 bases). Germline CDR1 is SGHDN and CDR2 is FVKESK. V gave up 8 bases and J gave up 5 bases, with 10 bases separating them. The CDR3 extends over 11 amino acids. The CDR3 DNA sequence: TGTGCCAGCGCAGGGGCCCACGAGCAGTACTTC. The encoded protein is CASAGAHEQYF.